The 10 T cell receptor beta chains below were found in one sample sequenced in a study of low-dose radiotherapy and immunotherapy resistance in tumors (dated by TCRdb to 2021 to 2024). The time point label, read with the paper, signifies: after trial treatment. The treatment or condition label here, explained by the study, means: LDRT plus nivolumab, ipilimumab, low-dose cyclophosphamide and aspirin (RACIN trial). Sequencing relied on an Illumina HiSeq 2500. First-strand cDNA was synthesized using Superscript III and a set of TRAV- and TRBV-specific primers, so that both TCRalpha and TCRbeta chains were covered. TCRs were amplified with Phusion for about 22 PCR cycles using a constant-region primer together with the adapter attached to the V primers. TCRdb ran its own pipeline on the public reads, namely fastp trimming at Q25 and MiXCR clone calling, and kept in-frame beta chains. Rows are combined by CDR3 protein, so each entry shows the most common genes and DNA. Recorded for this sample are 95,000 to 100,000 distinct CDR3 sequences; less than 25% of them occurred a single time. Roughly 3.9% of the sample belongs to the ten largest clones.

Sample: PBMCs, taken after low-dose radiotherapy plus immunotherapy. The receptor set was obtained from a male donor with prostate cancer.

This clonotype was counted ten times or more. This chain uses TRBV7-9 with TRBJ2-1; 12 positions agree with TRBD2. Losses at the gene ends were 8 bases for V and 6 bases for J; bases not matched to a gene: 8. This CDR3 is built from 15 residues. Germline loops: CDR1 SEHNR, CDR2 FQNEAQ (reference sequence). CDR3: CASPSSSGGVNEQFF. The CDR3 DNA follows: TGTGCCAGCCCGAGTTCTAGCGGGGGGGTCAATGAGCAGTTCTTC.

Comment on this clonotype: A far larger clone is just one base off, so this is likely a read error. The chain joins TRBV7-6 to TRBJ1-5; D is unclear. Germline V gene data show CDR1 as SGHVS and CDR2 as FNYEAQ. The V gene lost 5 bases and the J gene lost 4 bases, with 9 bases spanning the gap. This CDR3 contains 13 residues. The CDR3 spells CASSMGSNQPQHF. In DNA, the CDR3 is TGTGCCAGCAGCATGGGGTCGAATCAGCCCCAGCATTTT.

The chain employs TRBV30 and TRBJ2-7; D gene uncertain. Trimming pared 3 bases from V and 4 bases from J, leaving 7 bases between. The germline CDR1 and CDR2 sequences are GTSNPN and SVGIG (reference sequence). CDR3 length: 11 amino acids. CDR3 in DNA: TGTGCCTGGAGCCCCAGTTACGAGCAGTACTTC. This sequence encodes CAWSPSYEQYF.

Many counts were recorded for this clonotype. J is TRBJ1-3 and V is TRBV11-2; the D is unclear. CDR1 and CDR2 (germline): SGHAT, FQNNGV. With 5 bases removed from V and 1 base from J, the gap between germline ends came to 18 bases. CDR3 length: 17 residues. CDR3 sequence: CASSPVRHPTSGNTIYF. DNA of the CDR3: TGTGCCAGCAGCCCGGTCCGACACCCGACTTCTGGAAACACCATATATTTT.

This clonotype occurred many times. The gene calls are TRBV15 and TRBJ2-5; D uncertain. CDR1 and CDR2 from the germline V gene are LNHNV and YYDKDF (reference sequence). V lost 0 bases and J 5 bases, leaving 4 bases between the germline ends. This CDR3 is built from 12 residues. The CDR3 DNA follows: TGTGCCACCAGCAGAGATATCGAGACCCAGTACTTC. As protein: CATSRDIETQYF.

This clonotype was counted only a few times. The CDR3 coding sequence is TGTGCCAGCAGTTTACCCCACAGCGTTCCTACGCAGTATTTT. It is translated as CASSLPHSVPTQYF. The J gene is TRBJ2-3, the V gene TRBV12-3 or TRBV12-4; D not certain. CDR3 length: 14 amino acids. V was clipped by 2 bases and J by 8 bases, with 14 bases between them.

V gene TRBV4-2 combines with J gene TRBJ2-6; D remains ambiguous. Germline V lookup: CDR1 LGHNA, CDR2 YNFKEQ. Deletions cut 5 bases from V and 4 bases from J, with 15 bases between. The CDR3 is 16 residues long. For the CDR3, the DNA is TGTGCCAGCAGCAGCCAAACAGATTCCGGGGCCAACGTCCTGACTTTC. As protein: CASSSQTDSGANVLTF.

The chain joins TRBV11-2 to TRBJ2-1, with 15 nucleotides matching TRBD2. This CDR3 has 16 residues. Germline CDR1 reads SGHAT; CDR2 reads FQNNGV. Trimming removed 5 bases from V and 6 bases from J; junction bases left unmatched: 5. CDR3 sequence reads: CASSRTSGGAVNEQFF. In DNA form, the CDR3 reads TGTGCCAGCAGCCGGACTAGCGGGGGGGCCGTCAATGAGCAGTTCTTC.

This clonotype was found many times. The genes are TRBV10-3 and TRBJ2-3, with D unresolved. CDR1 and CDR2 (germline): ENHRY, SYGVKD. V lost 2 bases to trimming and J lost 1 base, with 4 bases between them. The CDR3 has 13 amino acids. The chain's CDR3 is CAISEPRTDTQYF. As DNA, the CDR3 is TGTGCCATCAGTGAGCCGCGCACAGATACGCAGTATTTT.

This clonotype was recorded once. The CDR3 DNA is TGTGCCAGCAGCGAACAGGACGGGTCCTACAATGAGCAGTTCTTC. It yields the protein CASSEQDGSYNEQFF. The chain recombines TRBV9 with TRBJ2-1; possible D gene TRBD1, 5 bases. The CDR3 has 15 residues. The germline V gene encodes CDR1 SGDLS and CDR2 YYNGEE. The V end lost 3 bases, the J end lost 1 base, and 11 bases lay between the germline ends.